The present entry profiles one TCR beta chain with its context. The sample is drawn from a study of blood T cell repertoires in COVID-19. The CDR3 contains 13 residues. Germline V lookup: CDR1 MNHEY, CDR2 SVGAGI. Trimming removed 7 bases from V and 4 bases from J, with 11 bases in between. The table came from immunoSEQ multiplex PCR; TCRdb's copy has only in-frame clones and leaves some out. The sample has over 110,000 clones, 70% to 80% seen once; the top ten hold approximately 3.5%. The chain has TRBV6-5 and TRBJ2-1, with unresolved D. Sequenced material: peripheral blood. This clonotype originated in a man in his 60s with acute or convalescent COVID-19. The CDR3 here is CASTPPGYNEQFF. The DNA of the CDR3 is TGTGCCAGCACCCCCCCCGGGTACAATGAGCAGTTCTTC.